Shown below are 21 T cell receptor beta chains from a single sample sequenced in a study of beta chain features in type 1 diabetes. These receptors are not linked to any known antigen. Of the isolated RNA, all was reverse transcribed, and so the sequenced material was expressed TCRB transcripts. Libraries were prepared by immunoSEQ multiplex PCR; TCRdb keeps only in-frame clonotypes and omits some of them. The table records a few hundred thousand clones, 8.5% to 10% of them present only once. Study-wide results and caveats: Among all four CD4+ subsets, Type 1 diabetes patients had TCRB CDR3s that were moderately but significantly shorter.

Sequencing used central memory CD4+ T cells from blood. The receptors stem from a man under 40 with type 1 diabetes.

This clone was seen repeatedly, ten times or more. V and J are TRBV11-1 and TRBJ2-7, with D perhaps being TRBD1 or TRBD2 (7 bases each). The CDR3 totals 15 residues. Germline-derived CDR1 and CDR2 are SGHAT and FQDESV (reference sequence). V was clipped by 5 bases and J by 5 bases, with 19 bases between them. The CDR3 coding sequence is TGTGCCAGCAGCCCCAAGACAGGGACTACCCACGAGCAGTACTTC. This sequence encodes CASSPKTGTTHEQYF.

This clone was seen at least ten times. The genes are TRBV2 and TRBJ2-4; the D is unclear. The germline V gene has CDR1 SNHLY and CDR2 FYNNEI. V was shortened by 2 bases and J by 9 bases, with 11 bases between the two germline ends. This CDR3 is built from 13 residues. The CDR3 spells CASSESADAIQYF. In DNA, the CDR3 is TGTGCCAGCAGTGAATCGGCAGACGCCATTCAGTACTTC.

Many counts were recorded for this clone. This chain uses TRBV19 with TRBJ2-1, with D tentatively TRBD1 (5 bases). Germline CDR1 is LNHDA and CDR2 is SQIVND (reference sequence). With 2 bases removed from V and 5 bases from J, the gap between germline ends came to 13 bases. The CDR3 contains 15 residues. The CDR3 loop is CASSIFGALNNEQFF. CDR3 in DNA: TGTGCCAGTAGTATATTTGGGGCTTTAAACAATGAGCAGTTCTTC.

V is TRBV9 and J is TRBJ1-3, with 9 bases fitting TRBD1. CDR1 is SGDLS, CDR2 YYNGEE, per germline. V lost 0 bases to trimming and J lost 4 bases; unmatched junction nucleotides: 5. The CDR3 is 16 residues long. The CDR3 bases are TGTGCCAGCAGCGTAGCGGGACAGGGAGCAGGAAACACCATATATTTT. This translates into CASSVAGQGAGNTIYF.

This clone was seen only a few times. The chain carries TRBV28 and TRBJ1-2; 8 nucleotides line up with TRBD1. The CDR3 spans 14 residues. V was pared by 6 bases and J by 4 bases, with 7 bases of the junction left unmatched. Germline V gives CDR1 MDHEN, CDR2 SYDVKM. CDR3 nucleotide sequence: TGTGCCAGCAGAGCCACAGGGGGAAGCTATGGCTACACCTTC. This codes for CASRATGGSYGYTF.

This clone was seen a few times. V is TRBV7-2 and J is TRBJ2-5; 7 bases agree with TRBD1. This CDR3 is built from 13 residues. Germline trimming cut 1 base from V and 6 bases from J; bases unmatched to any gene: 2. Germline V gene sequence: CDR1 SGHTA, CDR2 FQGNSA. CDR3 coding DNA: TGTGCCAGCAGCTTAGGACAGGGAAAGACCCAGTACTTC. This sequence encodes CASSLGQGKTQYF.

J is TRBJ2-7 and V is TRBV7-2; D remains unclear. Trimming cost V 1 base and J 5 bases, with 9 bases left between them. Per the germline V gene, CDR1 is SGHTA and CDR2 is FQGNSA. The CDR3 length is 13 residues. The CDR3 sequence: CASSLVHRDEQYF. The CDR3, as DNA: TGTGCCAGCAGCTTAGTACATCGAGACGAGCAGTACTTC.

This clone has ten or more counts. The genes are TRBV29-1 and TRBJ2-7; weak D call: TRBD2 (6 bases). The CDR3 totals 11 residues. V shed 6 bases and J shed 3 bases, with 9 bases lying between them. Germline CDR1 reads SQVTM; CDR2 reads ANQGSEA. The CDR3 DNA reads TGCAGCGTCGGGGGAGACTACGAGCAGTACTTC. Translating gives CSVGGDYEQYF.

The chain has TRBV5-4 and TRBJ2-5; D may be TRBD1 (6 bases). The CDR3 loop spans 16 amino acids. CDR1 SGHNT and CDR2 YYREEE come from the germline V gene (reference sequence). V was clipped by 4 bases and J by 5 bases, with 21 bases between them. The CDR3 coding sequence is TGTGCCAGCAGCCCGGACACCCCCGGACAGAGGGAGACCCAGTACTTC. Translated: CASSPDTPGQRETQYF.

The rearrangement uses TRBV7-2 and TRBJ1-2, with D unclear. The CDR3 is 14 residues long. V was trimmed by 1 base and J by 3 bases, leaving 9 bases between them. The germline V gene has CDR1 SGHTA and CDR2 FQGNSA. The CDR3 loop is CASSLDSSYYGYTF. Written as DNA, the CDR3 is TGTGCCAGCAGCTTAGACAGCTCCTACTATGGCTACACCTTC. Based on the CDR3 plus reference TRBV7-2 and TRBJ1-2, the full variable domain is GAGVSQSPSNKVTEKGKDVELRCDPISGHTALYWYRQSLGQGLEFLIYFQGNSAPDKSGLPSDRFSAERTGGSVSTLTIQRTQQEDSAVYLCASSLDSSYYGYTFGSGTRLTVV.

The V gene is TRBV4-2, the J gene TRBJ2-2; no clear D gene. Germline CDR1 is LGHNA and CDR2 is YNFKEQ. V dropped 1 base and J dropped 3 bases, with 12 bases sitting between them. The CDR3 has 16 amino acids. The CDR3 DNA reads as TGTGCCAGCAGCCAAGGAAGTAGGCACGACACCGGGGAGCTGTTTTTT. It translates to CASSQGSRHDTGELFF.

This clone was observed a handful of times. The rearrangement uses TRBV4-2 and TRBJ2-6; no clear D. Trimming cost V 0 bases and J 0 bases, with 21 bases left between them. Germline CDR1 reads LGHNA; CDR2 reads YNFKEQ. CDR3 size: 21 residues. CDR3 region: CASSQDGLGSAVTSGANVLTF. The CDR3 DNA sequence: TGTGCCAGCAGCCAAGATGGTTTAGGGTCGGCAGTTACCTCTGGGGCCAACGTCCTGACTTTC.

The gene calls are TRBV4-3 and TRBJ2-1; tentatively, D is TRBD2 (5 bases). Trimming removed 1 base at V and 0 bases at J, with 7 bases between. The CDR3 contains 15 residues. CDR1 is LGHNA, CDR2 YSLEER, per germline. The CDR3, as DNA: TGCGCCAGCAGCCAAGTAGGGAGCTCCTACAATGAGCAGTTCTTC. It is translated as CASSQVGSSYNEQFF.

The chain couples TRBV6-5 to TRBJ2-3, with unresolved D. The CDR3 has 15 residues. The germline V gene has CDR1 MNHEY and CDR2 SVGAGI. V lost 0 bases to trimming and J lost 2 bases, with 9 bases between them. In DNA form, the CDR3 reads TGTGCCAGCAGTTACTCGGGCAGAAACACAGATACGCAGTATTTT. Translated, it gives CASSYSGRNTDTQYF.

There are a few counts of this clone. The V call is TRBV4-2, the J call TRBJ2-1; TRBD2 aligns across 8 bases. The germline gives CDR1 LGHNA, CDR2 YNFKEQ. The CDR3 consists of 14 residues. V shed 2 bases, J shed 16 bases, and the junction held 13 bases outside the gene matches. CDR3 protein: CASSQLGTSFVQFF. The CDR3 coding sequence is TGTGCCAGCAGCCAACTCGGGACTAGTTTCGTTCAATTCTTC.

Only a few counts were recorded for this clone. This chain connects TRBV27 to TRBJ2-1; 13 bases map to TRBD2. Germline assignment: CDR1 MNHEY and CDR2 SMNVEV (reference sequence). V shed 10 bases, J shed 11 bases, and the junction held 11 bases outside the gene matches. The length of the CDR3 is 14 residues. CDR3 bases: TGTGCCACCAGACCCGGGACTAGCGGGGTCCAGCAGTTCTTC. Protein: CATRPGTSGVQQFF.

The gene calls are TRBV7-2 and TRBJ2-3, with 7 bases aligning to TRBD1. Germline trimming cut 4 bases from V and 7 bases from J; bases unmatched to any gene: 11. The length of the CDR3 is 15 residues. Germline V gene sequence: CDR1 SGHTA, CDR2 FQGNSA. CDR3 residues: CASSSVGQDLNTQYF. In nucleotides, the CDR3 is TGTGCCAGCAGCTCCGTCGGACAGGACCTGAATACGCAGTATTTT.

CDR3 DNA sequence: TGTGCCAGCAGCCCCCGATATCCTTTCACCGGGGAGCTGTTTTTT. Amino acid sequence: CASSPRYPFTGELFF. The rearrangement joins TRBV6-1 to TRBJ2-2; D ambiguous. This CDR3 is 15 amino acids long. Between the trimmed V and J ends, which lost 6 bases and 4 bases, there was a span of 15 bases. The germline V gene has CDR1 MNHNS and CDR2 SASEGT.

In its sample, this clone was seen a few times. This sequence joins TRBV28 and TRBJ2-7, with TRBD1 matching 10 bases. The germline CDR1 and CDR2 sequences are MDHEN and SYDVKM. Trimming took 6 bases from V and 5 from J; bases not matched to a gene: 10. The CDR3 extends over 15 amino acids. The CDR3 here is CASRGTGTGDNEQYF. CDR3 nucleotides: TGTGCCAGCAGGGGCACCGGGACAGGGGACAACGAGCAGTACTTC. The entire variable domain, with the rest obtained from reference TRBV28 and TRBJ2-7, is as follows: DVKVTQSSRYLVKRTGEKVFLECVQDMDHENMFWYRQDPGLGLRLIYFSYDVKMKEKGDIPEGYSVSREKKERFSLILESASTNQTSMYLCASRGTGTGDNEQYFGPGTRLTVT.

This clone was seen more than once but under ten times. This chain joins TRBV2 and TRBJ2-3; D may be TRBD1 (5 bases). V lost 5 bases and J 0 bases, leaving 9 bases between the germline ends. The germline CDR1 and CDR2 sequences are SNHLY and FYNNEI. This CDR3 has 14 amino acids. CDR3 in amino acids: CASSQGYSTDTQYF. DNA for the CDR3: TGTGCCAGCAGTCAGGGATATAGCACAGATACGCAGTATTTT.

The gene calls are TRBV19 and TRBJ2-5; 8 bases are a match to TRBD1. The CDR3 runs 17 residues. Trimming at V came to 2 bases and at J to 7 bases, leaving 15 bases not matched to a gene. Germline-derived CDR1 and CDR2 are LNHDA and SQIVND (reference sequence). The CDR3 bases are TGTGCCAGTAGTATAAAAGCGGGCAGGGGGCCAGGGGGGACCCAGTACTTC. Amino acids: CASSIKAGRGPGGTQYF.